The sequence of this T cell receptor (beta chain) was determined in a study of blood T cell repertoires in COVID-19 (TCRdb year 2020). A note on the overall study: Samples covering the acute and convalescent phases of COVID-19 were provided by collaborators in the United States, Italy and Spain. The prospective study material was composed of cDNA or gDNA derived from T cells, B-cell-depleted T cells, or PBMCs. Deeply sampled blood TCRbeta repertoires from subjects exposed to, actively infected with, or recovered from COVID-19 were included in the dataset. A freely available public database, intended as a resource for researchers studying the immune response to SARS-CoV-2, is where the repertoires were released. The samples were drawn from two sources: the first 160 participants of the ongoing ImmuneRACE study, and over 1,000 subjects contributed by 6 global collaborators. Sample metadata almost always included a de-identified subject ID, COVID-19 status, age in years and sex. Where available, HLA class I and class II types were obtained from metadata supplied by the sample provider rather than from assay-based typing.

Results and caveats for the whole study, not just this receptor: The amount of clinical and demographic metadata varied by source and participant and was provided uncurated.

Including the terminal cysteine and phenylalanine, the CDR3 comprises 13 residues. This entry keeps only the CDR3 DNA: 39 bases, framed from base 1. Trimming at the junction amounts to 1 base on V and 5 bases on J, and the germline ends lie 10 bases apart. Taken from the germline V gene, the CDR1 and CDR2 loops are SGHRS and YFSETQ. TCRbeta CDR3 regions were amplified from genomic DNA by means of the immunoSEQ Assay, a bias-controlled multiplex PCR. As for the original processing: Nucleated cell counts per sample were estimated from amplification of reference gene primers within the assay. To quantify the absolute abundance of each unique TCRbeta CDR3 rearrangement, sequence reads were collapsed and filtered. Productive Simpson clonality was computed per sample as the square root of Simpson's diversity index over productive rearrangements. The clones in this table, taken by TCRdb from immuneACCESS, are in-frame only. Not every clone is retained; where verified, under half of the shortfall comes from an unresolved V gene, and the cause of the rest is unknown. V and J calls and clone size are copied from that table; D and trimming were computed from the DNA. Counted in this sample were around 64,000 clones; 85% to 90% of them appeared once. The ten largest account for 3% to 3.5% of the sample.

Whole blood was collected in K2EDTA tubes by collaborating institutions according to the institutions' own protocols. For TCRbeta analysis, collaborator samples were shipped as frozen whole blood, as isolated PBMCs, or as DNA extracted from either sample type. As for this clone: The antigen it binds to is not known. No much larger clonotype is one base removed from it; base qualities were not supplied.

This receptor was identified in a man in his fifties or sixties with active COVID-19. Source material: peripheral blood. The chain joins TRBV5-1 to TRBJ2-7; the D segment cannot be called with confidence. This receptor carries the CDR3 CASSLSAVNEQYF. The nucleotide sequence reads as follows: TGCGCCAGCAGCTTGTCGGCGGTGAACGAGCAGTACTTC.